These 21 T cell receptor beta chains originate from one sample sequenced in a study of T cell changes during pregnancy in multiple sclerosis. The repertoire was sequenced with immunoSEQ multiplex PCR; TCRdb's copy has only in-frame clones and lacks some. The sample has just under 45,000 clones, approximately 96% seen once. Material: peripheral blood, obtained in the second trimester of pregnancy. Receptors were obtained from a female donor with multiple sclerosis, enrolled in a pregnancy study.

The CDR3 here is CASSTGDGTNEAFF. CDR3 sequence (DNA): TGTGCCAGTAGTACAGGGGACGGCACTAATGAAGCTTTCTTT. The V gene is TRBV19, the J gene TRBJ1-1, with D perhaps matching TRBD1 (6 bases). The V end was cut by 4 bases, the J end by 7 bases, with 16 bases between. This CDR3 is built from 14 residues. From germline, CDR1 is LNHDA and CDR2 SQIVND (reference sequence).

The genes are TRBV28 and TRBJ2-2; D uncertain. V gave up 3 bases and J gave up 1 base, with 15 bases separating them. From germline, CDR1 is MDHEN and CDR2 SYDVKM. The CDR3 covers 17 residues. The CDR3 bases are TGTGCCAGCAGTTTTCGCCCTTACAGAGTGAACACCGGGGAGCTGTTTTTT. Translation: CASSFRPYRVNTGELFF.

The chain couples TRBV4-2 to TRBJ2-7; TRBD2 matches at 13 bases. After removal of 0 bases from V and 4 bases from J, the junction contained 3 bases not matched to a gene. The CDR3 length is 16 residues. Germline assignment: CDR1 LGHNA and CDR2 YNFKEQ. CDR3 region: CASSQEGGLAGYEQYF. CDR3 nucleotides: TGTGCCAGCAGCCAAGAGGGGGGACTAGCGGGATACGAGCAGTACTTC.

The chain employs TRBV7-8 and TRBJ2-7; TRBD1 aligns across 7 bases. The V segment lost 5 bases and the J segment 1 base; nucleotides outside the gene matches: 11. This CDR3 contains 16 residues. Germline assignment: CDR1 SGHVS and CDR2 FQNEAQ. CDR3 nucleotides: TGTGCCAGCAGCCCCTCGGGACAGTCGAGATCCTACGAGCAGTACTTC. Its translation is CASSPSGQSRSYEQYF. Using reference TRBV7-8 and TRBJ2-7 for the parts outside the CDR3, the full variable domain is GAGVSQSPRYKVAKRGQDVALRCDPISGHVSLFWYQQALGQGPEFLTYFQNEAQLDKSGLPSDRFFAERPEGSVSTLKIQRTQQEDSAVYLCASSPSGQSRSYEQYFGPGTRLTVT.

The CDR3 region has the DNA TGTGCCAGCAGCTTGGCCCCCCGAGGGGGGAGGGCTGGAAACACCATATATTTT. It translates to CASSLAPRGGRAGNTIYF. The chain joins TRBV5-4 to TRBJ1-3; D is perhaps TRBD1 (6 bases). CDR1 is SGHNT, CDR2 YYREEE, per germline (reference sequence). Deletions cut 0 bases from V and 2 bases from J, with 18 bases between. The CDR3 runs to 18 residues.

The chain links TRBV21-1 to TRBJ1-4; the table's D call, TRBD1, was not checked against the DNA. TRBV21-1 is a pseudogene locus. The CDR3 extends over 14 amino acids. CDR3 sequence: CASSNPQGNEKLFF. CDR3 nucleotide sequence: TGTGCCAGCAGCAATCCGCAGGGGAATGAAAAACTGTTTTTT.

The chain employs TRBV6-1 and TRBJ1-5; TRBD1 is a possible D gene (5 bases). The CDR3 contains 14 residues. The ends were cut back, 6 bases at V and 6 bases at J, with 15 bases in the middle. Germline CDR1 reads MNHNS; CDR2 reads SASEGT. This CDR3 reads CASRGGVGGQPQHF. CDR3 in DNA: TGTGCCAGCAGGGGGGGGGTGGGAGGTCAGCCCCAGCATTTT.

The rearrangement joins TRBV5-5 to TRBJ2-3, with D perhaps matching TRBD1 (5 bases). V lost 0 bases to trimming and J lost 3 bases, with 8 bases between them. The CDR3 has 14 residues. CDR1 and CDR2 (germline): SGHKS, YYEKEE (reference sequence). Here the CDR3 DNA reads TGTGCCAGCAGCTTGGGGGGCCTTACAGATACGCAGTATTTT. Translated, it gives CASSLGGLTDTQYF.

The chain couples TRBV21-1 to TRBJ2-3; TRBD2 is the table's D call, not checked against the DNA. TRBV21-1 is assigned pseudogene status. CDR3 length: 16 amino acids. The CDR3 spells CASSSRGGRSPDTQYF. In DNA, the CDR3 is TGTGCCAGCAGCTCGCGAGGAGGCAGATCCCCCGATACGCAGTATTTT.

This chain uses TRBV19 with TRBJ1-5, with 9 bases aligning to TRBD1. The CDR3 length is 19 residues. J was trimmed by 2 bases and V by 4 bases; bases with no gene match: 15. Germline values: CDR1 LNHDA, CDR2 SQIVND (reference sequence). The CDR3 DNA is TGTGCCAGTAGTAAACCGGGACAGGGAATGGGAATGGGCAATCAGCCCCAGCATTTT. Its protein product is CASSKPGQGMGMGNQPQHF.

The genes are TRBV5-1 and TRBJ2-1, with TRBD1 identical over 7 bases. The germline CDR1 and CDR2 sequences are SGHRS and YFSETQ. The CDR3 loop spans 16 amino acids. Losses at the gene ends were 5 bases for V and 0 bases for J; bases not matched to a gene: 8. CDR3 nucleotide sequence: TGCGCCAGCAGTCGCCACAGGGGAAGCTCCTACAATGAGCAGTTCTTC. This encodes CASSRHRGSSYNEQFF.

The chain employs TRBV2 and TRBJ1-1; 9 positions match TRBD1. Looked up from germline, CDR1 is SNHLY and CDR2 is FYNNEI. CDR3 length equals 14 residues. V shed 10 bases and J 1 base; nucleotides not matched to a gene: 7. DNA for the CDR3: TGTGCCACGGAACCGGGACAGGGGAACACTGAAGCTTTCTTT. This codes for CATEPGQGNTEAFF.

The CDR3: CASSLYQGYNSPLHF. CDR3 sequence (DNA): TGTGCCAGCAGCTTATACCAGGGCTATAATTCACCCCTCCACTTT. V usage is TRBV7-3 and J usage is TRBJ1-6; D may be TRBD1 (5 bases). CDR1 and CDR2 from the germline V gene are SGHTA and FQGTGA. The CDR3 length is 15 residues. V lost 2 bases to trimming and J lost 3 bases, with 8 bases between them.

The gene calls are TRBV5-4 and TRBJ2-1; the D gene is possibly TRBD2 (6 bases). The V and J ends lost 4 bases and 11 bases respectively, with 16 bases between them. CDR3 length equals 13 residues. Germline values: CDR1 SGHNT, CDR2 YYREEE (reference sequence). CDR3 DNA sequence: TGTGCCAGCAGCCCCCCCACCGGGACTCAGCAGTTCTTC. As protein: CASSPPTGTQQFF.

The chain couples TRBV7-2 to TRBJ2-7, with no clear D. The germline CDR1 and CDR2 sequences are SGHTA and FQGNSA. The germline V and J ends were trimmed by 5 bases and 1 base, with 21 bases remaining between them. This CDR3 is built from 17 residues. CDR3 sequence: CASSRFSAGETSYEQYF. CDR3 in DNA: TGTGCCAGCAGCCGGTTCTCGGCAGGCGAGACGTCCTACGAGCAGTACTTC.

Here the CDR3 reads CASSPGRENYGYTF. The CDR3 DNA is TGTGCCAGCTCACCCGGCAGGGAAAATTATGGCTACACCTTC. The J gene is TRBJ1-2, the V gene TRBV18, with D tentatively TRBD1 (5 bases). CDR3 size: 14 residues. In germline, CDR1 is KGHSH, CDR2 LQKENI. Deletions cut 3 bases from V and 5 bases from J, with 13 bases between. Based on the CDR3 plus reference TRBV18 and TRBJ1-2, the full variable domain is NAGVMQNPRHLVRRRGQEARLRCSPMKGHSHVYWYRQLPEEGLKFMVYLQKENIIDESGMPKERFSAEFPKEGPSILRIQQVVRGDSAAYFCASSPGRENYGYTFGSGTRLTVV.

V and J are TRBV15 and TRBJ2-7; 9 nucleotides match TRBD1. The CDR3 is 14 residues long. Trimming removed 3 bases from V and 1 base from J; junction bases left unmatched: 1. Germline V lookup: CDR1 LNHNV, CDR2 YYDKDF (reference sequence). For the CDR3, the DNA is TGTGCCACCAGCAGGGACAGGGGTTCCTACGAGCAGTACTTC. This codes for CATSRDRGSYEQYF.

The chain is built from TRBV19 and TRBJ2-1; D is undetermined. This CDR3 spans 13 amino acids. V was clipped by 4 bases and J by 3 bases, with 7 bases between them. CDR1 LNHDA and CDR2 SQIVND come from the germline V gene (reference sequence). Here the CDR3 DNA reads TGTGCCAGTAGTAGCGGCTTCTACAATGAGCAGTTCTTC. This codes for CASSSGFYNEQFF.

V and J are TRBV5-1 and TRBJ2-7, with 8 bases aligning to TRBD2. V trimming: 0 bases; J trimming: 0 bases; junction bases outside the gene matches: 2. The CDR3 runs to 15 residues. Germline lookup yields CDR1 SGHRS and CDR2 YFSETQ. The CDR3, as DNA: TGCGCCAGCAGCTTGGAGCGGGGGCACTCCTACGAGCAGTACTTC. This encodes CASSLERGHSYEQYF.

V gene TRBV4-3 combines with J gene TRBJ1-2; 11 bases line up with TRBD1. The germline CDR1 and CDR2 sequences are LGHNA and YSLEER. V was pared by 1 base and J by 3 bases, with 7 bases of the junction left unmatched. The CDR3 runs 17 residues. CDR3 nucleotide sequence: TGCGCCAGCAGCCAAGCCCGGACAGGGGGCTTTGACTATGGCTACACCTTC. Protein product: CASSQARTGGFDYGYTF.

The rearrangement joins TRBV18 to TRBJ1-1; no reliable D call. The CDR3 has 12 residues. Trimming left V 2 bases short and J 7 bases short, with 8 bases between. Germline V gives CDR1 KGHSH, CDR2 LQKENI. The CDR3 sequence: CASSPTRGEAFF. Here the CDR3 DNA reads TGTGCCAGCTCACCAACGCGTGGTGAAGCTTTCTTT.